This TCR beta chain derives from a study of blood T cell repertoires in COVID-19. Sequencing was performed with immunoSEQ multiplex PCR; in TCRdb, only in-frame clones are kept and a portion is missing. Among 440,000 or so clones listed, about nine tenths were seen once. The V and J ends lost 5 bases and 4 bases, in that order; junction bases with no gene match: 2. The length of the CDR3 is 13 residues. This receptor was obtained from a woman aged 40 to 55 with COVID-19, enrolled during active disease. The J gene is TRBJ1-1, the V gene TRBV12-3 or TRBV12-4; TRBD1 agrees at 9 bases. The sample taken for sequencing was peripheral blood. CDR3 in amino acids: CASSDRGGTEAFF. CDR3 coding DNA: TGTGCCAGCAGTGACAGGGGGGGCACTGAAGCTTTCTTT.